Listed below are T cell receptor beta chains from one sample, sequenced in a study of blood T cells in healthy people across ages. TCRdb reanalysed the 5' RACE reads using MiXCR and keeps one entry per CDR3 protein. The data hold some 700,000 distinct CDR3 sequences, with 22% observed a single time. Sequenced material: blood. These TCRs come from a man aged 70 or older in good health. Each CDR3 is given with its conserved first and last residue. A D gene is named only where the DNA matches it firmly. Rows give clone size only sometimes, using once, few, many, or a class for an expanded clone.

>TRBV6-6|TRBD2|many|TRBJ2-4
TGTGCCAGCGGACTAGCGGAGGCCAAAAACATTCAGTACTTC
CASGLAEAKNIQYF
>TRBV7-7|.|.|TRBJ1-6
TGTGCCAGCAGACCACCCTCTCTGACCCTCCACTTT
CASRPPSLTLHF
>TRBV24-1|.|few|TRBJ2-3
TGTGCCACCAGCGGAATGGGGGATACGCAGTATTTT
CATSGMGDTQYF
>TRBV14|TRBD2|.|TRBJ2-2
TGTGCCAGCAGCCCGTGGACTAGCGGGAGCACCGGGGAGCTGTTTTTT
CASSPWTSGSTGELFF
>TRBV10-3|.|few|TRBJ2-7
TGTGCCATCAGGGACCCCGGGACACCTAACTCCTACGAGCAGTACTTC
CAIRDPGTPNSYEQYF
>TRBV28|.|.|TRBJ1-4
TGTGCCAGCAGTTTTAACCCAAGGACCGACGAAAATGAAAAACTGTGTTTT
CASSFNPRTDENEKLCF
>TRBV12-3/TRBV12-4|.|.|TRBJ1-5
TGTGCCAGCAGCCCGGACGCACGTTGGGGTCAGCCCCAGCATTTT
CASSPDARWGQPQHF
>TRBV28|TRBD1|few|TRBJ2-4
TGTGCCAGCACCCACCGGGACAGGGTAACCAAAAACATTCAGTACTTC
CASTHRDRVTKNIQYF
>TRBV10-2|TRBD1|many|TRBJ2-1
TGCGCCAGCAGTGAGTCTCAGGGACAGCGCCGCGGTAATGAGCAGTTCTTC
CASSESQGQRRGNEQFF
>TRBV5-6|.|.|TRBJ1-2
TGTACCAGCAGCTTGAAGGAGGACCGCCCCTCTAACTATGGCTACACCTTC
CTSSLKEDRPSNYGYTF
>TRBV14|.|.|TRBJ1-2
TGTGCCAGCAGCCTGCAACCCTCTCCAGGGGATCTCTATGGCTACACCTTC
CASSLQPSPGDLYGYTF